These 5 T cell receptor beta chains originate from one sample sequenced in a study of T cell repertoires in cytomegalovirus infection (dated by TCRdb to about 2019). Sequencing was carried out with an Illumina HiSeq 1500. TCRdb's own reprocessing of the public reads used fastp at Q25 and MiXCR and kept productive beta chains. One record per CDR3 amino acid sequence lists the most common genes and DNA. This sample is represented by 450,000 to 600,000 distinct CDR3 sequences; 11% of them were singletons. In total, the top ten clones hold about a tenth of the sample. Sequenced material: PBMCs. These receptors all stem from a human donor in good health (CMV status not recorded). Some clones in this sample may be carry-over from other donors' samples.

In its sample, this clonotype was seen many times. This sequence joins TRBV7-2 and TRBJ1-6; D is undetermined. Trimming removed 1 base from V and 10 bases from J, with 5 bases in between. The CDR3 is made up of 12 amino acids. Germline-derived CDR1 and CDR2 are SGHTA and FQGNSA. The CDR3 nucleotides are TGTGCCAGCAGCTTAGAGAAATCACCCCTCCACTTT. The encoded protein is CASSLEKSPLHF.

This clonotype has at least ten counts. The chain uses TRBV6-1 and TRBJ1-1; D is possibly TRBD1 (5 bases). The CDR3 totals 13 residues. V was shortened by 3 bases and J by 5 bases, with 10 bases between the two germline ends. Germline V gene sequence: CDR1 MNHNS, CDR2 SASEGT. CDR3 residues: CASSESGLTEAFF. Here the CDR3 DNA reads TGTGCCAGCAGTGAGTCAGGGTTGACTGAAGCTTTCTTT.

The sample holds many counts of this clonotype. V gene TRBV7-3 combines with J gene TRBJ2-7; no clear D. Trimming removed 4 bases from V and 6 bases from J, with 13 bases in between. Germline V gives CDR1 SGHTA, CDR2 FQGTGA. The CDR3 extends over 13 amino acids. The CDR3: CASSYSGSVEQYF. The CDR3 region has the DNA TGTGCCAGCAGCTACTCGGGCTCGGTCGAGCAGTACTTC.

The table lists this clonotype with many counts. The chain couples TRBV7-8 to TRBJ2-2; possibly TRBD1 for D (7 bases). CDR1 is SGHVS and CDR2 is FQNEAQ in the germline V gene. There are 14 residues in the CDR3. V shed 8 bases and J shed 5 bases, with 15 bases lying between them. The CDR3 nucleotides are TGTGCCAGCGTGGGGGGACAGCAAACCGGGGAGCTGTTTTTT. Translation: CASVGGQQTGELFF.

This clonotype was counted at least ten times. The V and J genes are TRBV6-1 and TRBJ1-2, with TRBD1 identical over 8 bases. V shed 8 bases and J 7 bases; nucleotides not matched to a gene: 12. Germline V gene lookup returns CDR1 MNHNS and CDR2 SASEGT. This CDR3 contains 14 residues. The CDR3 nucleotides read TGTGCCAGCGGCGTTATCCGGGACAGGCTTGGCTACACCTTC. Its protein is CASGVIRDRLGYTF.